One sample yielded the 31 T cell receptor beta chains listed below, sequenced in a study of CD8+ T cells in alopecia areata. Investigators isolated RNA and reverse transcribed it into cDNA to act as the sequencing template. The assay was immunoSEQ multiplex PCR, and TCRdb's table has in-frame clones only and misses some. The profile shows roughly 75,000 clones, 55% to 65% of them singletons. Sequencing was performed on CD8+ T cells sorted from blood, taken at week 0. The receptors derive from a human donor with alopecia areata.

This chain uses TRBV18 with TRBJ1-2, with D possibly being TRBD1 (5 bases). This CDR3 is 13 amino acids long. Trimming left V 3 bases short and J 8 bases short, with 13 bases between. CDR1 and CDR2 from the germline V gene are KGHSH and LQKENI. CDR3 sequence reads: CASSPGTTGGYTF. The CDR3 DNA is TGTGCCAGCTCACCGGGGACTACGGGAGGCTACACCTTC.

This clone was seen a few times. This chain connects TRBV9 to TRBJ2-5; 8 bases are shared with TRBD1. CDR3 length: 15 amino acids. Germline V gives CDR1 SGDLS, CDR2 YYNGEE. V was clipped by 0 bases and J by 2 bases; unmatched bases: 3. In nucleotides, the CDR3 is TGTGCCAGCAGCGTAGATGGGACAGGTCAAGAGACCCAGTACTTC. It yields the protein CASSVDGTGQETQYF.

The genes are TRBV7-9 and TRBJ2-7; 8 bases are shared with TRBD2. Germline CDR1 SEHNR, CDR2 FQNEAQ (reference sequence). V dropped 5 bases and J dropped 2; count of bases not matched to a gene: 14. The CDR3 totals 17 residues. The CDR3 DNA reads as TGTGCCAGCAGCCCCGCACTAGCGGAGCCTTCAACCTACGAGCAGTACTTC. It specifies CASSPALAEPSTYEQYF.

The chain combines TRBV7-9 with TRBJ1-5, with D possibly being TRBD1 (6 bases). The CDR3 contains 13 residues. The V end lost 5 bases, the J end lost 4 bases, and 9 bases lay between the germline ends. Germline V gene lookup returns CDR1 SEHNR and CDR2 FQNEAQ (reference sequence). CDR3 DNA sequence: TGTGCCAGCAGCCTGGGGGCTAATCAGCCCCAGCATTTT. Its protein product is CASSLGANQPQHF.

The chain carries TRBV5-4 and TRBJ2-1; no clear D. The CDR3 length is 12 residues. Trimming pared 1 base from V and 6 bases from J, leaving 5 bases between. CDR1 and CDR2 from the germline V gene are SGHNT and YYREEE (reference sequence). As DNA, the CDR3 is TGTGCCAGCAGCTTGCCGGGCAATGAGCAGTTCTTC. Protein: CASSLPGNEQFF.

This clone was found a few times. This sequence joins TRBV28 and TRBJ1-3, with D unresolved. CDR1 MDHEN and CDR2 SYDVKM come from the germline V gene. The CDR3 has 14 amino acids. The germline V and J ends were trimmed by 1 base and 0 bases, with 4 bases remaining between them. The CDR3 region has the DNA TGTGCCAGCAGTTTATCGGACTCTGGAAACACCATATATTTT. Its translation is CASSLSDSGNTIYF.

The V gene is TRBV28, the J gene TRBJ2-1, with D perhaps matching TRBD1 (6 bases). Trimming stripped 5 bases from V and 9 bases from J, with 11 bases between. Germline values: CDR1 MDHEN, CDR2 SYDVKM. CDR3 size: 12 residues. As DNA, the CDR3 is TGTGCCAGCAGTCCTCAGGGGACTGAGCAGTTCTTC. Translation: CASSPQGTEQFF.

J is TRBJ2-2 and V is TRBV4-1; maybe TRBD2 (6 bases). Between the trimmed V and J ends, which lost 2 bases and 1 base, there was a span of 8 bases. The germline V gene encodes CDR1 MGHRA and CDR2 YSYEKL. The CDR3 length is 15 residues. The DNA for the CDR3 is TGCGCCAGCAGCCAATTTAGCGGGAACACCGGGGAGCTGTTTTTT. The encoded protein is CASSQFSGNTGELFF.

This clone is medium-sized. V and J are TRBV7-2 and TRBJ1-6, with 10 bases aligning to TRBD1. The germline CDR1 and CDR2 sequences are SGHTA and FQGNSA. The CDR3 consists of 15 residues. After removal of 5 bases from V and 8 bases from J, the junction contained 6 bases not matched to a gene. The CDR3 spells CASSPRTGGYSPLHF. The CDR3 nucleotides are TGTGCCAGCAGCCCCCGGACAGGGGGGTATTCACCCCTCCACTTT. Together with reference TRBV7-2 and TRBJ1-6, the CDR3 gives the full variable domain: GAGVSQSPSNKVTEKGKDVELRCDPISGHTALYWYRQSLGQGLEFLIYFQGNSAPDKSGLPSDRFSAERTGGSVSTLTIQRTQQEDSAVYLCASSPRTGGYSPLHFGNGTRLTVT.

The rearrangement uses TRBV15 and TRBJ2-5; TRBD1 or TRBD2 may be the D gene (6 bases each). The germline gives CDR1 LNHNV, CDR2 YYDKDF (reference sequence). CDR3 length: 14 residues. V was shortened by 1 base and J by 4 bases, with 10 bases between the two germline ends. CDR3 in DNA: TGTGCCACCAGCAGAGTTCGGGGGCGAGAGACCCAGTACTTC. Protein: CATSRVRGRETQYF.

The chain uses TRBV27 and TRBJ2-2, with D unresolved. The CDR3 is 14 residues long. CDR1 is MNHEY and CDR2 is SMNVEV in the germline V gene (reference sequence). V lost 4 bases, J lost 2 bases, and 8 bases lay in between. As DNA, the CDR3 is TGTGCCAGCAGTTGGGGTTTCAACACCGGGGAGCTGTTTTTT. Translation gives CASSWGFNTGELFF.

The chain employs TRBV9 and TRBJ1-5; TRBD1 matches at 8 bases. V gave up 3 bases and J gave up 8 bases; unmatched junction bases: 7. Per the germline V gene, CDR1 is SGDLS and CDR2 is YYNGEE. The CDR3 contains 14 residues. The CDR3 DNA reads TGTGCCAGCAGCGCCGGACAGGGTTACGAGCCCCAGCATTTT. Protein: CASSAGQGYEPQHF. Full variable domain (missing parts from reference TRBV9 and TRBJ1-5): DSGVTQTPKHLITATGQRVTLRCSPRSGDLSVYWYQQSLDQGLQFLIQYYNGEERAKGNILERFSAQQFPDLHSELNLSSLELGDSALYFCASSAGQGYEPQHFGDGTRLSIL.

The chain has TRBV5-1 and TRBJ1-6, with unresolved D. Trimming left V 5 bases short and J 4 bases short, with 13 bases between. Per germline, CDR1 SGHRS and CDR2 YFSETQ. The CDR3 extends over 15 amino acids. This chain's CDR3 is CASRWTGPYNSPLHF. CDR3 in DNA: TGCGCCAGCAGGTGGACCGGACCATATAATTCACCCCTCCACTTT. Drawing the rest from reference TRBV5-1 and TRBJ1-6, the complete variable domain is KAGVTQTPRYLIKTRGQQVTLSCSPISGHRSVSWYQQTPGQGLQFLFEYFSETQRNKGNFPGRFSGRQFSNSRSEMNVSTLELGDSALYLCASRWTGPYNSPLHFGNGTRLTVT.

The chain couples TRBV7-6 to TRBJ2-7; D may be TRBD1 (6 bases). Trimming stripped 1 base from V and 4 bases from J, with 11 bases between. The CDR3 runs 14 residues. In germline, CDR1 is SGHVS, CDR2 FNYEAQ. The CDR3 spells CASSLGGPGYEQYF. The CDR3 DNA reads TGTGCCAGCAGCTTAGGGGGGCCGGGGTACGAGCAGTACTTC.

This clone has only one observation. V gene TRBV29-1 combines with J gene TRBJ1-6; no reliable D call. CDR1 and CDR2 (germline): SQVTM, ANQGSEA. Trimming stripped 4 bases from V and 9 bases from J, with 13 bases between. The CDR3 runs 13 residues. The CDR3, as DNA: TGCAGCGTTGTACCGCAGGTTTGTTCACCCCTCCACTTT. Encoded protein: CSVVPQVCSPLHF.

This clone was seen only a few times. The chain links TRBV27 to TRBJ2-7, with D tentatively TRBD1 or TRBD2 (6 bases each). Trimming pared 3 bases from V and 5 bases from J, leaving 14 bases between. CDR1 and CDR2 (germline): MNHEY, SMNVEV (reference sequence). The CDR3 spans 14 residues. Here the CDR3 DNA reads TGTGCCAGCAGTTTCTCCGCAGGGGAGGACGAGCAGTACTTC. Translating it yields CASSFSAGEDEQYF.

This clone came up a few times. The chain links TRBV21-1 to TRBJ2-1; TRBD2 reflects the table's D call only, with no check against the DNA. TRBV21-1 is described as a pseudogene. The CDR3 contains 11 residues. CDR3 coding DNA: TGTGCCAGCAGCAAAGCAACTCAGCAGTTCTTC. Protein sequence: CASSKATQQFF.

This clone appeared a few times. This chain joins TRBV29-1 and TRBJ2-5; no definite D call. Germline V gene sequence: CDR1 SQVTM, CDR2 ANQGSEA. CDR3 length equals 10 residues. Trimming removed 4 bases at V and 4 bases at J, with 4 bases between. CDR3 residues: CSVVRETQYF. DNA of the CDR3: TGCAGCGTTGTCCGAGAGACCCAGTACTTC.

As concerns this clone: Other DNA sequences in this specimen translate into the identical CDR3. The V and J genes are TRBV29-1 and TRBJ2-7; D call uncertain. Trimming removed 1 base at V and 4 bases at J, with 5 bases between. CDR1 and CDR2 from the germline V gene are SQVTM and ANQGSEA. The CDR3 loop spans 11 amino acids. CDR3 nucleotide sequence: TGCAGCGTTGAAGGGGATTACGAGCAGTACTTC. It specifies CSVEGDYEQYF.

This chain joins TRBV5-4 and TRBJ2-3, with 13 bases matching TRBD2. Per germline, CDR1 SGHNT and CDR2 YYREEE (reference sequence). Losses at the gene ends were 4 bases for V and 5 bases for J; bases not matched to a gene: 13. The CDR3 spans 18 residues. CDR3 sequence (DNA): TGTGCCAGCAGCAGGGGACTAGCGGGATATGGGGGAGGAGATACGCAGTATTTT. Its translation is CASSRGLAGYGGGDTQYF.

CDR3 protein: CASSQDRISGDYEQYF. The CDR3 DNA follows: TGCGCCAGCAGCCAAGATCGTATAAGCGGAGATTACGAGCAGTACTTC. The chain employs TRBV4-3 and TRBJ2-7, with a possible D match to TRBD2 (5 bases). CDR1 LGHNA and CDR2 YSLEER come from the germline V gene. Trimming left V 0 bases short and J 4 bases short, with 16 bases between. This CDR3 spans 16 amino acids.

The chain recombines TRBV27 with TRBJ1-5; 10 bases are shared with TRBD1. V lost 4 bases, J lost 5 bases, and 8 bases stayed unmatched. Looked up from germline, CDR1 is MNHEY and CDR2 is SMNVEV (reference sequence). The CDR3 loop spans 16 amino acids. CDR3 residues: CASSSIGGTGDQPQHF. CDR3 DNA sequence: TGTGCCAGCAGTTCCATTGGCGGGACAGGGGATCAGCCCCAGCATTTT.

The chain combines TRBV13 with TRBJ2-1; 7 bases are shared with TRBD1. Germline loops: CDR1 PRHDT, CDR2 FYEKMQ (reference sequence). With V trimmed by 5 bases and J by 6 bases, 10 bases remained unmatched. The CDR3 consists of 15 residues. The CDR3 protein is CASSPNHDRVNEQFF. The CDR3 DNA sequence: TGTGCCAGCAGCCCCAACCACGACAGGGTCAATGAGCAGTTCTTC.

The rearrangement joins TRBV11-1 to TRBJ2-1; 10 bases are shared with TRBD1. Germline assignment: CDR1 SGHAT and CDR2 FQDESV (reference sequence). The CDR3 runs to 16 residues. J gave up 2 bases and V 2 bases, and 3 bases lay outside the gene matches. CDR3 bases: TGTGCCAGCAGCTTAAGAGGACAGGGGGCCTACAATGAGCAGTTCTTC. It is translated as CASSLRGQGAYNEQFF. The full variable domain, with the rest looked up from reference TRBV11-1 and TRBJ2-1, is EAEVAQSPRYKITEKSQAVAFWCDPISGHATLYWYRQILGQGPELLVQFQDESVVDDSQLPKDRFSAERLKGVDSTLKIQPAELGDSAMYLCASSLRGQGAYNEQFFGPGTRLTVL.

This clone appeared once. The V gene is TRBV5-6, the J gene TRBJ1-6; D remains unclear. CDR1 is SGHDT, CDR2 YYEEEE, per germline. With 0 bases removed from V and 0 bases from J, the gap between germline ends came to 7 bases. The CDR3 sequence is 16 residues long. CDR3 sequence reads: CASSLGASSYNSPLHF. CDR3 coding DNA: TGTGCCAGCAGCTTGGGTGCGAGCTCCTATAATTCACCCCTCCACTTT.

Only a few counts were recorded for this clone. This rearrangement joins TRBV7-9 to TRBJ1-2; 11 bases match TRBD1. Losses at the gene ends were 5 bases for V and 0 bases for J; bases not matched to a gene: 5. Germline V gene sequence: CDR1 SEHNR, CDR2 FQNEAQ (reference sequence). CDR3 length: 16 residues. The CDR3 sequence: CASSPGTGGPNYGYTF. The CDR3 coding sequence is TGTGCCAGCAGCCCCGGGACAGGGGGACCTAACTATGGCTACACCTTC.

V gene TRBV5-1 combines with J gene TRBJ2-1; 9 nucleotides agree with TRBD2. This CDR3 region has 15 residues. Trimming at V came to 4 bases and at J to 2 bases, leaving 4 bases not matched to a gene. Germline V lookup: CDR1 SGHRS, CDR2 YFSETQ. CDR3 nucleotides: TGCGCCAGCAGCCAAGCGGGGGGCCCCTACAATGAGCAGTTCTTC. This codes for CASSQAGGPYNEQFF. Variable domain in full (rest from reference TRBV5-1 and TRBJ2-1): KAGVTQTPRYLIKTRGQQVTLSCSPISGHRSVSWYQQTPGQGLQFLFEYFSETQRNKGNFPGRFSGRQFSNSRSEMNVSTLELGDSALYLCASSQAGGPYNEQFFGPGTRLTVL.

Points on this clone: This likely reflects a read error, since a far larger clone is one base away. The chain links TRBV10-3 to TRBJ2-2, with D uncertain. CDR3 length: 12 amino acids. From germline, CDR1 is ENHRY and CDR2 SYGVKD. V dropped 5 bases and J dropped 4 bases, with 5 bases sitting between them. CDR3 amino acids: CAISYPTGELFF. The CDR3, as DNA: TGTGCCATCAGTTACCCCACCGGGGAGCTGTTTTTT.

In DNA form, the CDR3 reads TGTGCCAGCAGTTTCGGTGACAATGAGCAGTTCTTC. It is translated as CASSFGDNEQFF. J is TRBJ2-1 and V is TRBV28; D gene uncertain. Looked up from germline, CDR1 is MDHEN and CDR2 is SYDVKM. The length of the CDR3 is 12 residues. Trimming took off 3 bases at V and 5 bases at J, with 5 bases between the two ends.

The chain uses TRBV6-6 and TRBJ2-5; D uncertain. The CDR3 length is 13 residues. Germline CDR1 MNHNY, CDR2 SVGAGI (reference sequence). Trimming removed 2 bases from V and 0 bases from J, with 4 bases in between. This CDR3 is CASSYRYQETQYF. The CDR3 DNA sequence: TGTGCCAGCAGTTACAGATACCAAGAGACCCAGTACTTC.

V gene TRBV4-1 combines with J gene TRBJ2-7, with D unresolved. From germline, CDR1 is MGHRA and CDR2 YSYEKL. The CDR3 totals 15 residues. V was trimmed by 0 bases and J by 0 bases, leaving 9 bases between them. CDR3 region: CASSQDEISSYEQYF. Here the CDR3 DNA reads TGCGCCAGCAGCCAAGACGAGATTAGCTCCTACGAGCAGTACTTC.